This TCR beta chain was identified during a study of cytomegalovirus exposure and HLA in healthy donors. Points on this clone: Its antigen is unidentified.

13 Jbeta primers and 60 Vbeta primers were used for the PCR. Clones were sequenced by immunoSEQ multiplex PCR, and TCRdb holds only the in-frame ones, with some missing. The sample has under 150,000 clones, under 80% seen once. Study conclusions and caveats: Some segments of the V type, notably TRBV6-2 and TRBV6-3, were excluded as indistinguishable. When analyzed later, a missense DCLRE1C variant was found to be linked to TCR beta V- and J-gene trimming. Researchers counted 180 or so TCR beta chains as cytomegalovirus-associated.

The CDR3 length is 16 residues. The ends lost 4 bases at V and 2 bases at J; junction bases unmatched: 8. Germline CDR1 and CDR2: MGHRA and YSYEKL. Healthy people donating bone marrow made up the donors. This sequence originates from a woman in her thirties or forties in good health and CMV-seropositive. The sample was PBMCs. The chain carries TRBV4-1 and TRBJ1-3, with 7 bases that match TRBD1. The CDR3 nucleotides are TGCGCCAGCAGCCGTACCGGGACAGACCCTGGAAACACCATATATTTT. It is translated as CASSRTGTDPGNTIYF.